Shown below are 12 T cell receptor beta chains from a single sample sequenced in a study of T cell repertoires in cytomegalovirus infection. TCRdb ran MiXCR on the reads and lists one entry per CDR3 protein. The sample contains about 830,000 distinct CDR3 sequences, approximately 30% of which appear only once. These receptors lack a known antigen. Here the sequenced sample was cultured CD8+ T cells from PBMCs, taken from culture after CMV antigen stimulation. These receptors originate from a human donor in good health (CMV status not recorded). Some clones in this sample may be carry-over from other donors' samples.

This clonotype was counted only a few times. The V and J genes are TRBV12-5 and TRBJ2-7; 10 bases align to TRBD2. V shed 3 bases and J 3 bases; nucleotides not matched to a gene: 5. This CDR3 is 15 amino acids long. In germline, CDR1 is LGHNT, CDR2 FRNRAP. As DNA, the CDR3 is TGTGCTAGTGGTTTAAAAGCTAGCGGGGGCTACGAGCAGTACGTC. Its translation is CASGLKASGGYEQYV.

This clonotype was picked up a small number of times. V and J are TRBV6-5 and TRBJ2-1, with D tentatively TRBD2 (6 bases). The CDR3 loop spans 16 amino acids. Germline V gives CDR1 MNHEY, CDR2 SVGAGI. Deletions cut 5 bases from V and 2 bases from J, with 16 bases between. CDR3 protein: CASSLGGPPAYNEQFF. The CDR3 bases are TGTGCCAGCAGTCTCGGGGGACCACCCGCCTACAATGAGCAGTTCTTC.

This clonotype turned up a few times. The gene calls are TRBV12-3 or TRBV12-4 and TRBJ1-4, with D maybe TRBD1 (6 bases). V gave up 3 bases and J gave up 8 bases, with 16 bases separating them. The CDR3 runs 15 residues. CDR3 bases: TGTGCCAGCAGTTTTGGGCAGGGGATATGGGAAAAACTGTTTTTT. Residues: CASSFGQGIWEKLFF.

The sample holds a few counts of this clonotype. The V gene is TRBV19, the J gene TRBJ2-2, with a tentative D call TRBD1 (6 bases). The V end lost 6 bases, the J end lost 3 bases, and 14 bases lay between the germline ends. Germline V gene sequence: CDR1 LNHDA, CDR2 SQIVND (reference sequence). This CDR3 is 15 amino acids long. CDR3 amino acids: CASSPVTGHTGELFF. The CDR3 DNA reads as TGTGCCAGTAGCCCCGTGACAGGCCACACCGGGGAGCTGTTTTTT.

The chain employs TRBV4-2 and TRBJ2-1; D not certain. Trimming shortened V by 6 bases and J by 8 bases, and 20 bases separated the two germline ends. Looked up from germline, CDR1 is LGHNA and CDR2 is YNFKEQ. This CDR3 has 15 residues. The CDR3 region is CASSSVPTATDEQFF. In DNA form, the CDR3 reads TGTGCCAGCAGTTCGGTCCCTACGGCAACCGATGAGCAGTTCTTC.

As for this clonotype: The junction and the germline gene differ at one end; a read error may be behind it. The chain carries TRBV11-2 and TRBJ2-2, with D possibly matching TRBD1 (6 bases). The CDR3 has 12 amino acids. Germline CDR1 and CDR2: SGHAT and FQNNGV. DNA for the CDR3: TGTGTCAGCATCGACAGGCGAGGGGAGCTGTTTTTT. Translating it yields CVSIDRRGELFF.

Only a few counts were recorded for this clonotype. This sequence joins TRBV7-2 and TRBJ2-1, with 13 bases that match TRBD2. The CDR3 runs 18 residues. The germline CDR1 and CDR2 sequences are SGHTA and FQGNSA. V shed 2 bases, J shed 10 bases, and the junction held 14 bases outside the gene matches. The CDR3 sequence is CASSLNRGLAGAQTEQFF. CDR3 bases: TGTGCCAGCAGCTTAAACCGCGGACTAGCGGGGGCCCAAACCGAGCAGTTCTTC. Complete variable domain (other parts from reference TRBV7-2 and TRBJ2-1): GAGVSQSPSNKVTEKGKDVELRCDPISGHTALYWYRQSLGQGLEFLIYFQGNSAPDKSGLPSDRFSAERTGGSVSTLTIQRTQQEDSAVYLCASSLNRGLAGAQTEQFFGPGTRLTVL.

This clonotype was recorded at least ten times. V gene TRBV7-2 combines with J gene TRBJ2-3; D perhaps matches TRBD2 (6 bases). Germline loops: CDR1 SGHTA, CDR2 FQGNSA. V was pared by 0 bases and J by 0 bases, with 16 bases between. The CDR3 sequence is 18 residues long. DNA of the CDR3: TGTGCCAGCAGCTTAGCCCCATGGCGGGACCCTAGCACAGATACGCAGTATTTT. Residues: CASSLAPWRDPSTDTQYF.

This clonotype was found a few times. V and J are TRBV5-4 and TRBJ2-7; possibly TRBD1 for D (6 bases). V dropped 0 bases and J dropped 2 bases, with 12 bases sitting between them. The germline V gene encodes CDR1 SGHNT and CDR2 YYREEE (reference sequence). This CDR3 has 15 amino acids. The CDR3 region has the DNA TGTGCCAGCAGCTTGGGGGTCGGGACAACCTACGAGCAGTACTTC. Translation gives CASSLGVGTTYEQYF.

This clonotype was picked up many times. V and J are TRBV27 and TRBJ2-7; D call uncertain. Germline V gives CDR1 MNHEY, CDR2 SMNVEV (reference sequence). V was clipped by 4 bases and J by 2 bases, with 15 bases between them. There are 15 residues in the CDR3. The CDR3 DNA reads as TGTGCCAGCAGTTCGACATCAAGACGGACCTACGAGCAGTACTTC. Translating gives CASSSTSRRTYEQYF.

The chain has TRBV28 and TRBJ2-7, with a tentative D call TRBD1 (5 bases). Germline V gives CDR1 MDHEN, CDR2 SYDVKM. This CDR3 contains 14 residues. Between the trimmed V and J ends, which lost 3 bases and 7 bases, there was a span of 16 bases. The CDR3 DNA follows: TGTGCCAGCAGTTTCCACAGGTCAATTTGGGAGCAGTACGTC. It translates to CASSFHRSIWEQYV.

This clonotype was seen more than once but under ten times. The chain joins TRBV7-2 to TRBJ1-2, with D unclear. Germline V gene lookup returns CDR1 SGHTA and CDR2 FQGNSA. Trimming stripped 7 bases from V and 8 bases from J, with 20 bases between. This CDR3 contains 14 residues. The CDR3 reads CASMGSSRVEGYTF. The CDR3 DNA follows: TGTGCCAGCATGGGGAGCAGCCGAGTTGAAGGCTACACCTTC.